The 22 T cell receptor beta chains below were found in one sample sequenced in a study of shared clonotypes between healthy human individuals. The repertoire was sequenced with immunoSEQ multiplex PCR; TCRdb's copy has only in-frame clones and lacks some. The sample carries a few hundred thousand clones, less than 98% recorded once. Sequencing used naive CD4+ T cells sorted from blood. Subset in this sample: CD45RA+ positively selected. Receptors were obtained from a woman in her thirties in good health.

The chain uses TRBV2 and TRBJ2-5; possibly TRBD1 for D (6 bases). The CDR3 is 14 amino acids. Trimming pared 7 bases from V and 5 bases from J, leaving 17 bases between. Germline V gives CDR1 SNHLY, CDR2 FYNNEI. The CDR3: CASTTQGFGETQYF. For the CDR3, the DNA is TGTGCCAGCACCACACAGGGTTTTGGGGAGACCCAGTACTTC.

The chain carries TRBV7-2 and TRBJ1-1; D is uncertain. This CDR3 has 13 amino acids. CDR1 is SGHTA, CDR2 FQGNSA, per germline. V was trimmed by 2 bases and J by 1 base, leaving 5 bases between them. DNA of the CDR3: TGTGCCAGCAGCTTACCAAAGAACACTGAAGCTTTCTTT. Translating it yields CASSLPKNTEAFF.

The chain employs TRBV9 and TRBJ1-1; D gene uncertain. Germline-derived CDR1 and CDR2 are SGDLS and YYNGEE. CDR3 length: 14 amino acids. Trimming removed 4 bases from V and 5 bases from J, with 15 bases in between. The CDR3 protein is CASSTGPGFTEAFF. The CDR3, as DNA: TGTGCCAGCAGCACCGGGCCGGGATTTACTGAAGCTTTCTTT.

In the case of this clone: Other DNA sequences in this sample translate to the same CDR3. This chain connects TRBV5-1 to TRBJ1-1; D unclear. Germline CDR1 reads SGHRS; CDR2 reads YFSETQ. The CDR3 is 14 amino acids. Trimming cost V 2 bases and J 1 base, with 9 bases left between them. The CDR3 sequence is CASSLSRENTEAFF. CDR3 nucleotides: TGCGCCAGCAGCTTATCACGGGAGAACACTGAAGCTTTCTTT.

J is TRBJ1-1 and V is TRBV19; tentative D call: TRBD1 (5 bases). The germline V gene has CDR1 LNHDA and CDR2 SQIVND (reference sequence). The CDR3 totals 13 residues. V lost 8 bases and J 1 base, leaving 11 bases between the germline ends. CDR3 coding DNA: TGTGCCAGTCGGGCAGGGAGGAACACTGAAGCTTTCTTT. It encodes CASRAGRNTEAFF.

This rearrangement joins TRBV11-2 to TRBJ2-7; TRBD1 matches 10 bases. This CDR3 region has 15 residues. The germline gives CDR1 SGHAT, CDR2 FQNNGV. Trimming removed 5 bases from V and 5 bases from J; junction bases left unmatched: 9. The CDR3 DNA sequence: TGTGCCAGCAGCCCCTGGACAGGGGGATCGCACGAGCAGTACTTC. It translates to CASSPWTGGSHEQYF.

V usage is TRBV29-1 and J usage is TRBJ2-3; D is ambiguous. The V and J ends lost 2 bases and 2 bases respectively, with 5 bases between them. The CDR3 sequence is 12 residues long. The germline V gene encodes CDR1 SQVTM and CDR2 ANQGSEA. The CDR3 sequence is CSVEQNTDTQYF. CDR3 in DNA: TGCAGCGTTGAACAGAACACAGATACGCAGTATTTT.

V gene TRBV6-6 combines with J gene TRBJ2-7; 12 bases map to TRBD1. This CDR3 contains 15 residues. Germline V lookup: CDR1 MNHNY, CDR2 SVGAGI (reference sequence). The V gene end was trimmed by 7 bases and the J gene end by 6 bases; junction bases not matched to a gene: 10. The CDR3 spells CASTMTGQGATEQYF. CDR3 sequence (DNA): TGTGCCAGCACCATGACGGGACAGGGGGCGACCGAGCAGTACTTC.

The chain employs TRBV14 and TRBJ2-1; D not resolved. The germline CDR1 and CDR2 sequences are SGHDN and FVKESK. Trimming shortened V by 1 base and J by 1 base, and 8 bases separated the two germline ends. CDR3 size: 15 residues. DNA of the CDR3: TGTGCCAGCAGCCAAGTGAGAGGATCCTACAATGAGCAGTTCTTC. Protein product: CASSQVRGSYNEQFF.

This chain connects TRBV10-2 to TRBJ2-7; either TRBD1 or TRBD2 may fit D (6 bases each). V shed 3 bases and J shed 5 bases, with 11 bases lying between them. The CDR3 contains 13 residues. Germline values: CDR1 WSHSY, CDR2 SAAADI. This chain's CDR3 is CASSDLGGHEQYF. The CDR3, as DNA: TGCGCCAGCAGTGATCTGGGGGGCCACGAGCAGTACTTC.

This rearrangement joins TRBV6-6 to TRBJ2-3; D possibly corresponds to TRBD2 (6 bases). V was cut by 6 bases and J by 1 base, with 14 bases left in between. CDR3 length: 15 residues. Germline loops: CDR1 MNHNY, CDR2 SVGAGI (reference sequence). CDR3 in amino acids: CASRGLVGRTDTQYF. The DNA of the CDR3 is TGTGCCAGCAGGGGACTGGTTGGTCGCACAGATACGCAGTATTTT.

This chain joins TRBV27 and TRBJ2-5, with D maybe TRBD2 (5 bases). The CDR3 consists of 13 residues. Germline assignment: CDR1 MNHEY and CDR2 SMNVEV (reference sequence). With 5 bases removed from V and 5 bases from J, the gap between germline ends came to 12 bases. As DNA, the CDR3 is TGTGCCAGCAGTACTCCTCAGCGGGAGACCCAGTACTTC. Protein sequence: CASSTPQRETQYF.

V usage is TRBV6-5 and J usage is TRBJ1-4; 7 nucleotides align to TRBD1. Germline CDR1 MNHEY, CDR2 SVGAGI. The CDR3 covers 14 residues. V shed 6 bases and J 8 bases; nucleotides not matched to a gene: 9. The CDR3 region has the DNA TGTGCCAGCAGGAGAGACAGGGAGTACGAAAAACTGTTTTTT. Translated: CASRRDREYEKLFF.

The chain links TRBV18 to TRBJ1-3; D unclear. Germline loops: CDR1 KGHSH, CDR2 LQKENI. The CDR3 runs to 17 residues. V lost 2 bases, J lost 0 bases, and 14 bases lay in between. The CDR3 coding sequence is TGTGCCAGCTCACCAAGCCAGCCTGTATACTCTGGAAACACCATATATTTT. This codes for CASSPSQPVYSGNTIYF.

This clone was recorded once. The gene calls are TRBV10-3 and TRBJ2-1, with 11 bases fitting TRBD2. J lost 2 bases, V lost 7 bases, and 10 bases had no gene match. The CDR3 extends over 17 amino acids. Per the germline V gene, CDR1 is ENHRY and CDR2 is SYGVKD. The CDR3 protein is CAIKGPLAGGTYNEQFF. The CDR3 bases are TGTGCCATCAAGGGCCCTCTAGCGGGAGGTACCTACAATGAGCAGTTCTTC.

The chain uses TRBV7-9 and TRBJ2-5, with D possibly being TRBD1 or TRBD2 (5 bases each). V shed 5 bases and J shed 1 base, with 17 bases lying between them. The CDR3 has 16 residues. CDR1 and CDR2 from the germline V gene are SEHNR and FQNEAQ (reference sequence). CDR3 loop: CASSPDYRYLQETQYF. In DNA, the CDR3 is TGTGCCAGCAGCCCCGACTACAGGTACCTCCAAGAGACCCAGTACTTC. Full variable domain (outside the CDR3, taken from reference TRBV7-9 and TRBJ2-5): DTGVSQNPRHKITKRGQNVTFRCDPISEHNRLYWYRQTLGQGPEFLTYFQNEAQLEKSRLLSDRFSAERPKGSFSTLEIQRTEQGDSAMYLCASSPDYRYLQETQYFGPGTRLLVL.

The chain joins TRBV5-1 to TRBJ2-1, with D possibly TRBD2 on 5 matching bases. The germline V gene has CDR1 SGHRS and CDR2 YFSETQ. V dropped 0 bases and J dropped 0 bases, with 10 bases sitting between them. The CDR3 covers 16 residues. The CDR3 DNA is TGCGCCAGCAGCTTGGCCGGGGTCTACTCCTACAATGAGCAGTTCTTC. Protein product: CASSLAGVYSYNEQFF. The entire variable domain, with the rest obtained from reference TRBV5-1 and TRBJ2-1, is as follows: KAGVTQTPRYLIKTRGQQVTLSCSPISGHRSVSWYQQTPGQGLQFLFEYFSETQRNKGNFPGRFSGRQFSNSRSEMNVSTLELGDSALYLCASSLAGVYSYNEQFFGPGTRLTVL.

CDR3 sequence reads: CASSESWGLSSPLHF. The DNA for the CDR3 is TGTGCCAGCAGTGAGTCGTGGGGATTGAGCTCACCCCTCCACTTT. The V gene is TRBV6-4, the J gene TRBJ1-6; D call uncertain. The germline V and J ends were trimmed by 3 bases and 10 bases, with 16 bases remaining between them. Per germline, CDR1 MRHNA and CDR2 SNTAGT. This CDR3 spans 15 amino acids.

This chain connects TRBV27 to TRBJ2-7; D is unclear. Germline V lookup: CDR1 MNHEY, CDR2 SMNVEV (reference sequence). Trimming left V 6 bases short and J 3 bases short, with 9 bases between. This CDR3 contains 12 residues. CDR3 region: CASRRSYYEQYF. As DNA, the CDR3 is TGTGCCAGCAGACGGTCCTACTACGAGCAGTACTTC.

The chain uses TRBV6-5 and TRBJ1-4, with D hard to call. Germline V gene data show CDR1 as MNHEY and CDR2 as SVGAGI. V lost 4 bases to trimming and J lost 7 bases, with 19 bases between them. The CDR3 runs to 16 residues. This chain's CDR3 is CASSSVGPIRSEKLFF. The CDR3 bases are TGTGCCAGCAGTTCCGTCGGCCCGATAAGGAGTGAAAAACTGTTTTTT.

The V gene is TRBV15, the J gene TRBJ2-1; weak D call: TRBD1 (5 bases). CDR1 LNHNV and CDR2 YYDKDF come from the germline V gene (reference sequence). There are 15 residues in the CDR3. V was trimmed by 8 bases and J by 3 bases, leaving 17 bases between them. CDR3 protein: CATSRVQGYYNEQFF. CDR3 coding DNA: TGTGCCACCTCCCGGGTCCAGGGTTACTACAATGAGCAGTTCTTC.

This clone occurred a few times. This sequence joins TRBV7-6 and TRBJ2-1; D remains unclear. The CDR3 is 12 amino acids. V was clipped by 5 bases and J by 15 bases, with 17 bases between them. CDR1 and CDR2 (germline): SGHVS, FNYEAQ. This chain's CDR3 is CASSLSNSAWFF. The CDR3 region has the DNA TGTGCCAGCAGCCTATCGAACTCCGCTTGGTTCTTC.